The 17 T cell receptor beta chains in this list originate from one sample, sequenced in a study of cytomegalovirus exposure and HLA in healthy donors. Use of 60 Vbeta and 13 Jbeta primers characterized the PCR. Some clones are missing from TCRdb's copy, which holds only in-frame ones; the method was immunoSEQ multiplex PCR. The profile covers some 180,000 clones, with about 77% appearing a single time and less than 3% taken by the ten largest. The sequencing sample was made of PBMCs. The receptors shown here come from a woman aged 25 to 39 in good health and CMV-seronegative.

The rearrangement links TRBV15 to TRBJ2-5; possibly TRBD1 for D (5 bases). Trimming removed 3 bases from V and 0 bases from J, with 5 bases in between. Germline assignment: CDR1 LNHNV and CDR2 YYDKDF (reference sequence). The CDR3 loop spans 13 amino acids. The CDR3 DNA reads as TGTGCCACCAGCAGGGACAACCAAGAGACCCAGTACTTC. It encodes CATSRDNQETQYF.

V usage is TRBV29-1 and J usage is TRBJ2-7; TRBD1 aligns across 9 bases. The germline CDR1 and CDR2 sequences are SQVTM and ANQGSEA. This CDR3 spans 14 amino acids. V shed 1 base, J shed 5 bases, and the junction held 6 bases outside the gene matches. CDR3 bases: TGCAGCGTTGAAGCCGGGACAGGGATCCACGAGCAGTACTTC. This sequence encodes CSVEAGTGIHEQYF.

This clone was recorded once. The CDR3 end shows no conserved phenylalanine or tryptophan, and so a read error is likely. Here the CDR3 DNA reads TGTGCCAGCAGTATAGGGCCCTGGGACACTGAAGCTTTCCTT. The encoded protein is CASSIGPWDTEAFL. This chain joins TRBV11-3 and TRBJ1-1; D unclear. Trimming pared 6 bases from V and 3 bases from J, leaving 14 bases between. Germline loops: CDR1 SGHNT, CDR2 YENEEA. The CDR3 runs 14 residues.

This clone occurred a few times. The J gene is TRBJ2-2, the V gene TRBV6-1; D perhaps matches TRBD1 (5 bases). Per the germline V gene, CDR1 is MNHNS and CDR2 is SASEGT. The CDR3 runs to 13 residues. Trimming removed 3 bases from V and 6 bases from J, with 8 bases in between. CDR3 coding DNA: TGTGCCAGCAGTGACAGGGCGGCCGGGGAGCTGTTTTTT. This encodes CASSDRAAGELFF.

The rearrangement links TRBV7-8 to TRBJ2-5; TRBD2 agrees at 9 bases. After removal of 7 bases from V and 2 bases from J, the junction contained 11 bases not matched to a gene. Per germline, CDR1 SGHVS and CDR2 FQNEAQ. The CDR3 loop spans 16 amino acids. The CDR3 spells CASNFRTSVYQETQYF. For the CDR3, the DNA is TGTGCCAGCAACTTTAGGACTAGCGTCTATCAAGAGACCCAGTACTTC.

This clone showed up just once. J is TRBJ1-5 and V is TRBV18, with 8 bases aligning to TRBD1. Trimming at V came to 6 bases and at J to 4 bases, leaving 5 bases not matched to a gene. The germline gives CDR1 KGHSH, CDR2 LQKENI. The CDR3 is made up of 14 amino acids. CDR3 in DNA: TGTGCCAGCTCCGGGACAGGCGCTAATCAGCCCCAGCATTTT. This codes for CASSGTGANQPQHF.

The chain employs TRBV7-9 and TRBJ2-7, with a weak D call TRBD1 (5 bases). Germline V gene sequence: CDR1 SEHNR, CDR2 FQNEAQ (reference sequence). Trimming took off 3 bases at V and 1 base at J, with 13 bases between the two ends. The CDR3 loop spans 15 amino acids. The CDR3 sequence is CASSFGQGPSYEQYF. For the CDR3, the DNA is TGTGCCAGCAGCTTTGGGCAGGGTCCTTCCTACGAGCAGTACTTC.

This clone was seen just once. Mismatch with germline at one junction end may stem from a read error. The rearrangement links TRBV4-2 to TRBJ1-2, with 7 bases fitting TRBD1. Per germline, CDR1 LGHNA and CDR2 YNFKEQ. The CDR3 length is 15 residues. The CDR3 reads CASSLGTARGYGCTF. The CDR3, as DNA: TGTGCCAGCAGCCTAGGGACAGCTCGAGGTTATGGCTGCACCTTC.

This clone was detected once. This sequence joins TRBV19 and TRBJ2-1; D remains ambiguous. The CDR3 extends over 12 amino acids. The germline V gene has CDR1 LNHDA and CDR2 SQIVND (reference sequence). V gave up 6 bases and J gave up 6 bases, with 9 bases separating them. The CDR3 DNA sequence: TGTGCCAGTAGATTGTCCGGCAATGAGCAGTTCTTC. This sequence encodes CASRLSGNEQFF.

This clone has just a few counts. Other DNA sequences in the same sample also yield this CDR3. CDR3 sequence: CSAPGGYTF. In DNA form, the CDR3 reads TGCAGTGCCCCGGGGGGCTACACCTTC. This chain connects TRBV20-1 to TRBJ1-2; no clear D. Between the trimmed V and J ends, which lost 6 bases and 8 bases, there was a span of 7 bases. The germline gives CDR1 DFQATT, CDR2 SNEGSKA (reference sequence). The CDR3 has 9 residues.

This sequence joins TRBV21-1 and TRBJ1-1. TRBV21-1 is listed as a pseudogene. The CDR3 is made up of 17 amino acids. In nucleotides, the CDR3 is TGTGCCAGCAGCAAAATGGAAAACCCGGGGGTGGCCACTGAAGCTTTCTTT. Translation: CASSKMENPGVATEAFF.

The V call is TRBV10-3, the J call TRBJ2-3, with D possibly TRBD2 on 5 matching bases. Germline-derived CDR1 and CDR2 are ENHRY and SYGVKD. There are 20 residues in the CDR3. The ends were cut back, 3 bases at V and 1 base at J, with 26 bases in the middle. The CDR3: CAISERKWGKEEYGTDTQYF. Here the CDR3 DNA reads TGTGCCATCAGTGAACGGAAGTGGGGAAAGGAGGAGTACGGCACAGATACGCAGTATTTT.

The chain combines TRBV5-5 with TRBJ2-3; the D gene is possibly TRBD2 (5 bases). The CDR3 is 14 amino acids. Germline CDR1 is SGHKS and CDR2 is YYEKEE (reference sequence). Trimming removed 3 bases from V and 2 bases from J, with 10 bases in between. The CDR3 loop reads CASSSGLNTDTQYF. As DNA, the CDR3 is TGTGCCAGCAGCTCGGGATTAAACACAGATACGCAGTATTTT.

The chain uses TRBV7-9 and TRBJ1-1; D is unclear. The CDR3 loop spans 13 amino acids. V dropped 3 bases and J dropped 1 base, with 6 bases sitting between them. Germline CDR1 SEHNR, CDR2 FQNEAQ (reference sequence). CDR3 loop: CASSFEQNTEAFF. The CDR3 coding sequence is TGTGCCAGCAGCTTCGAACAGAACACTGAAGCTTTCTTT.

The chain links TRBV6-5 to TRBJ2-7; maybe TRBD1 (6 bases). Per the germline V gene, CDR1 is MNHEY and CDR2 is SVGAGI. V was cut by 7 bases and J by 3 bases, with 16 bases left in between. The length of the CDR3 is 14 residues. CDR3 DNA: TGTGCCAGCACCCGAGGGGGTTTTGGCTACGAGCAGTACTTC. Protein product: CASTRGGFGYEQYF.

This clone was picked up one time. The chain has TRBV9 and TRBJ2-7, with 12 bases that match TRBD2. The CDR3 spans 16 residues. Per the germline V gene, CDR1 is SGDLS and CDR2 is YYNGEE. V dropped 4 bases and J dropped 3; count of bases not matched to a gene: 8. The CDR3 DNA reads TGTGCCAGCAGCCCGGGGACTAGCGGGTCGTACTACGAGCAGTACTTC. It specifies CASSPGTSGSYYEQYF.

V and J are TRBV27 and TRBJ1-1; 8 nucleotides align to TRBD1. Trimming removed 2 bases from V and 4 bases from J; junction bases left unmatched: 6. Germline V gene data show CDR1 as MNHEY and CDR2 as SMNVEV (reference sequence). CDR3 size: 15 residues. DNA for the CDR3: TGTGCCAGCAGTTTAGGACCGACAGGGGTCACTGAAGCTTTCTTT. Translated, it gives CASSLGPTGVTEAFF.